This TCR beta chain was captured in a study of blood T cell repertoires in COVID-19. Study in general: Material from acute and convalescent COVID-19 was sourced from the United States, Italy and Spain.

In terms of age and location, participants ranged from about 18 to 89 years and lived in fewer than 30 US areas. Categorization into cohorts depended on clinical history that participants reported. This clone was seen just once. Study processing details: It was from reference gene primer amplification that nucleated cell counts were estimated. Here immunoSEQ multiplex PCR was the method, and the copy in TCRdb shows in-frame clones only, minus some. V and J calls and clone size come straight from that table; D and trimming were deduced from the DNA. The sample carries around 250,000 clones, approximately 85% recorded once. Per the germline V gene, CDR1 is SGHAT and CDR2 is FQNNGV. Trimming took off 2 bases at V and 4 bases at J, with 8 bases between the two ends. This CDR3 region has 13 residues.

The sequence came from a woman aged 50 to 60 with acute COVID-19. The chain carries TRBV11-2 and TRBJ1-1, with D perhaps TRBD1 (5 bases). Sequences were obtained from PBMCs or T cells enriched from blood (not recorded which). This chain's CDR3 is CASSLNRGTEAFF. CDR3 coding DNA: TGTGCCAGCAGCTTAAATAGGGGCACTGAAGCTTTCTTT.